The 15 T cell receptor beta chains reported below all come from one sample, sequenced in a study of tumor and adjacent non-tumor tissue in lung cancer. The template was RNA from unsorted bulk tissue. The library came from three nested PCR rounds adapted from ARM-PCR protocols. TCRdb fed the multiplex PCR reads into MiXCR, producing one record per CDR3 protein. The sample holds about 200,000 distinct CDR3 sequences, 71% seen once. The sample consisted of lung tumor tissue. Source of these receptors: a man aged 55 to 70 with non-small cell lung cancer.

This clonotype was observed once. The chain carries TRBV30 and TRBJ2-7; TRBD2 might be the D (5 bases). The length of the CDR3 is 12 residues. Trimming removed 2 bases from V and 7 bases from J, with 12 bases in between. In germline, CDR1 is GTSNPN, CDR2 SVGIG (reference sequence). Here the CDR3 DNA reads TGTGCCTGGAGTCAGAGTCGGGGTGAGCAGTACTTC. Amino acids: CAWSQSRGEQYF.

This clonotype was detected ten times or more. The rearrangement uses TRBV29-1 and TRBJ2-5, with 7 bases identical to TRBD2. Germline CDR1 reads SQVTM; CDR2 reads ANQGSEA. The CDR3 consists of 13 residues. V trimming: 6 bases; J trimming: 2 bases; junction bases outside the gene matches: 6. The CDR3 reads CSVAGRIQETQYF. The DNA for the CDR3 is TGCAGCGTCGCCGGGAGGATACAAGAGACCCAGTACTTC.

The chain employs TRBV6-1 and TRBJ2-4; the match to TRBD2 covers 10 bases. The germline CDR1 and CDR2 sequences are MNHNS and SASEGT. With 2 bases clipped from V and 7 bases from J, the junction kept 8 bases outside the gene matches. The CDR3 loop spans 16 amino acids. The CDR3 nucleotides are TGTGCCAGCAGTGAAAGCTCCCTAGCGGGAGCCAACATTCAGTACTTC. Its protein product is CASSESSLAGANIQYF.

This clonotype occurred a few times. This chain connects TRBV20-1 to TRBJ2-2; D gene uncertain. CDR3 length: 12 amino acids. Trimming shortened V by 4 bases and J by 13 bases, and 16 bases separated the two germline ends. Germline V CDR1 and CDR2: DFQATT, SNEGSKA (reference sequence). The CDR3 DNA follows: TGCAGTGCTATGCGATTGCGGCACCGGCTGTTTTTT. Its translation: CSAMRLRHRLFF.

A word on this clonotype: The junction departs from the called germline gene at one end, perhaps through a read error. V and J are TRBV20-1 and TRBJ1-2, with D maybe TRBD1 (5 bases). CDR1 and CDR2 (germline): DFQATT, SNEGSKA (reference sequence). The CDR3 runs 12 residues. DNA for the CDR3: TGCAGTGCTATCGGGGGGAACTATGACTACATCTTC. Its protein product is CSAIGGNYDYIF.

Concerning this clonotype itself: A read error may produce the germline difference seen at one junction end. V usage is TRBV5-4 and J usage is TRBJ1-3, with D possibly matching TRBD1 (5 bases). The germline gives CDR1 SGHNT, CDR2 YYREEE (reference sequence). CDR3 length: 15 residues. As DNA, the CDR3 is TGTGCCAGCAGCACCGGGACTTATACTGGAAACAGCATATATTTT. It codes for CASSTGTYTGNSIYF.

A remark on this clonotype: A junction end diverges from the germline sequence, so it may reflect a read error. The gene calls are TRBV11-3 and TRBJ2-4; 10 nucleotides agree with TRBD2. The germline CDR1 and CDR2 sequences are SGHNT and YENEEA. The CDR3 has 15 amino acids. Here the CDR3 reads CASSLDLAGANIRYF. CDR3 bases: TGTGCCAGTAGCTTAGATCTAGCGGGAGCGAACATTCGGTACTTT.

The gene calls are TRBV6-6 and TRBJ2-7; D may be TRBD1 (5 bases). The V end was cut by 1 base, the J end by 2 bases, with 9 bases between. The germline V gene has CDR1 MNHNY and CDR2 SVGAGI (reference sequence). The CDR3 spans 14 residues. DNA for the CDR3: TGTGCCAGCAGTTACTTGCAGGGTACCTACGAGCAGTACTTC. Residues: CASSYLQGTYEQYF.

Details on this clonotype: Its ends do not fully match the called genes, so a read error is possible. The genes are TRBV13 and TRBJ1-1; D gene unclear. The CDR3 is made up of 13 amino acids. Per germline, CDR1 PRHDT and CDR2 FYEKMQ (reference sequence). CDR3 sequence: CTSSLDGYTEAFF. CDR3 bases: TGTACCAGCAGCTTAGACGGATATACTGAAGCTTTCTTT.

In the case of this clonotype: At one boundary the junction diverges from the germline segment, which might be a read error. The rearrangement links TRBV16 to TRBJ1-2; D perhaps matches TRBD1 (5 bases). Germline CDR1 reads KGHSY; CDR2 reads FQNENV. The CDR3 contains 13 residues. As DNA, the CDR3 is TGTGCGAGCAGCCAAACGGACGGGGACGGCTACACCTTC. Translation: CASSQTDGDGYTF.

This clonotype counts as medium-sized. The chain carries TRBV4-3 and TRBJ2-1; D is unclear. The V gene's germline CDR1 is LGHNA and CDR2 YSLEER. There are 17 residues in the CDR3. V was clipped by 0 bases and J by 0 bases, with 12 bases between them. CDR3 DNA sequence: TGCGCCAGCAGCCAAGATGGATTTCCGAGCTCCTACAATGAGCAGTTCTTC. Residues: CASSQDGFPSSYNEQFF.

In the case of this clonotype: Possible read error: a much larger clone is one base away. As DNA, the CDR3 is TGCAGTGCTGGCCGGGACAGGATCTCCTACGAGCAGTACTTC. It translates to CSAGRDRISYEQYF. The rearrangement joins TRBV20-1 to TRBJ2-7, with TRBD1 identical over 8 bases. J gave up 0 bases and V 5 bases, and 6 bases lay outside the gene matches. Germline loops: CDR1 DFQATT, CDR2 SNEGSKA (reference sequence). CDR3 length: 14 residues.

This clonotype was seen at least ten times. The chain joins TRBV29-1 to TRBJ2-5; D might be TRBD2 (5 bases). From germline, CDR1 is SQVTM and CDR2 ANQGSEA. The CDR3 length is 11 residues. V was cut by 6 bases and J by 7 bases, with 12 bases left in between. The DNA of the CDR3 is TGCAGCGTGGGGTTACGGGGGACCCAGTACTTC. Its translation is CSVGLRGTQYF. The variable domain in full, with the rest retrieved from reference TRBV29-1 and TRBJ2-5, is SAVISQKPSRDICQRGTSLTIQCQVDSQVTMMFWYRQQPGQSLTLIATANQGSEATYESGFVIDKFPISRPNLTFSTLTVSNMSPEDSSIYLCSVGLRGTQYFGPGTRLLVL.

A note on this clonotype: The junction and the germline gene differ at one end; a read error may be behind it. The V and J genes are TRBV6-1 and TRBJ2-1; D unresolved. CDR1 MNHNS and CDR2 SASEGT come from the germline V gene. The CDR3 loop spans 13 amino acids. CDR3 residues: CANSLERGSVSLF. CDR3 sequence (DNA): TGTGCCAACAGTTTAGAGAGAGGTTCAGTCTCCCTCTTC.

V usage is TRBV6-5 and J usage is TRBJ2-5; 8 bases align to TRBD2. The junction had 14 bases not matched to a gene; V was cut back by 5 bases and J by 12 bases. The CDR3 sequence is 14 residues long. Germline lookup yields CDR1 MNHEY and CDR2 SVGAGI. CDR3: CASSDSGTAEAKYF. The DNA of the CDR3 is TGTGCCAGCAGTGATAGCGGGACCGCGGAGGCCAAGTACTTC.